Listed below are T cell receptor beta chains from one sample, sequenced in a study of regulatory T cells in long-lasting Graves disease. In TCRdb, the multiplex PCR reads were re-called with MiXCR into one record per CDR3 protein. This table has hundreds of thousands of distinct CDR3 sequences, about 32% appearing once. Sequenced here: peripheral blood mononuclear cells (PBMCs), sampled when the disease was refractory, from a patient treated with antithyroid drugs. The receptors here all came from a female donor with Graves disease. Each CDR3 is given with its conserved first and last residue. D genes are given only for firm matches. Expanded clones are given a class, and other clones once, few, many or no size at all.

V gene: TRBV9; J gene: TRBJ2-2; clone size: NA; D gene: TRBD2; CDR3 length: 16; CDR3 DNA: TGTGCCAGCAGCCGAGGACTAGCGGGAGTGGCCGGGGAGCTGTTTTTT; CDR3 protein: CASSRGLAGVAGELFF
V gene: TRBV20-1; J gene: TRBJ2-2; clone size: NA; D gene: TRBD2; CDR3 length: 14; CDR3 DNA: TGCAGTGCAGTAGCGGGAGGGAACACCGGGGAGCTGTTTTTT; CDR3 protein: CSAVAGGNTGELFF
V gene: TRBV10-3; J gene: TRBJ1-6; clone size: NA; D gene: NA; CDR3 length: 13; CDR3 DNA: TGTGCCATCCAAAGGGATGATAATTCACCCCTCCACTTT; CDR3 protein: CAIQRDDNSPLHF
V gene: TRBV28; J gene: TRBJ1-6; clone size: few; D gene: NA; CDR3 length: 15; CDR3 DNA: TGTGCCAGCAGTCCACGGACCGAAGGCAATTCACCCCTCCACTTT; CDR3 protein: CASSPRTEGNSPLHF
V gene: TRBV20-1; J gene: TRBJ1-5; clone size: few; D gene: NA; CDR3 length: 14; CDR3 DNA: TGCAGTGCTAGAGCAGGGGATGGCAATCAGCCCCAGCATTTT; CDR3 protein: CSARAGDGNQPQHF
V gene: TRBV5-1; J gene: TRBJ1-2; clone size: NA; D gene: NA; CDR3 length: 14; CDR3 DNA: TGCGCCAGCAGCTTGTACGGTCCGACCTATGGCTACACCTTC; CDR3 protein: CASSLYGPTYGYTF
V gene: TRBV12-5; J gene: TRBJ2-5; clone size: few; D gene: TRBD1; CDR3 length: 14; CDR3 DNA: TGTGCTAGTGTGAAGACAGGGGGCACGGAGACCCAGTACTTC; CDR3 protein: CASVKTGGTETQYF
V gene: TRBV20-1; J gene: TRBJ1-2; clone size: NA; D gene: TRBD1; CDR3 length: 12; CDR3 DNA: TGCAGTGCTAGCGACAGGGCTGCTGGCTACACCTTC; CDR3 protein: CSASDRAAGYTF
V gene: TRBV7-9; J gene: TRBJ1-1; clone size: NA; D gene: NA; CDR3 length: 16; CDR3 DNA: TGTGCCAGCAGCCAGAGTCAGGGGCTGGCGAACACTGAAGCTTTCTTT; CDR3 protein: CASSQSQGLANTEAFF
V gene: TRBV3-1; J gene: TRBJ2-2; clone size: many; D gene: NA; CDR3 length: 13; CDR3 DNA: TGTGCCAGCAGCCAATTCACCCACGGGGAGCTGTTTTTT; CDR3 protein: CASSQFTHGELFF
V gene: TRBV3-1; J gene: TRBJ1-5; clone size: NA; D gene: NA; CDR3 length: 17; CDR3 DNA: TGTGCCAGCAGCCAAGAAGGGGCCGACAGTGGCAATCAGCCCCAGCATTTT; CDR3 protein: CASSQEGADSGNQPQHF
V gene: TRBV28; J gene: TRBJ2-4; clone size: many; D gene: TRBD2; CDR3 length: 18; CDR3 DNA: TGTGCCAGCAGTTTCGGTCTCGGGACTAGCGGAAGGAAAAACATTCAGTACTTC; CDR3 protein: CASSFGLGTSGRKNIQYF
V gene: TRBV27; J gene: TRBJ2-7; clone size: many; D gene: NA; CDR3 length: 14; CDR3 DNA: TGTGCCAGCAGTTTAGCGGTAACCTCCTACGAGCAGTACTTC; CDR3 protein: CASSLAVTSYEQYF
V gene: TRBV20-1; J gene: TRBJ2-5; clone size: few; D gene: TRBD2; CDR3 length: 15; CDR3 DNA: TGCAGTGCTAGAGATCCGCGGGAGGGCCAAGAGACCCAGTACTTC; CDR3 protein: CSARDPREGQETQYF
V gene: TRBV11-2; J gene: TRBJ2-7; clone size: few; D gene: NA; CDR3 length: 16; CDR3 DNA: TGTGCCAGCAGCCACAGTGGGGTCAAACCCCTCTACGAGCAGTACTTC; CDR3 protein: CASSHSGVKPLYEQYF
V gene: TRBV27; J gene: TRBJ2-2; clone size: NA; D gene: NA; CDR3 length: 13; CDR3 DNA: TGTGCCAGCAGTTCACGGCACTTCGGGGAGCTGTTTTTT; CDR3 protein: CASSSRHFGELFF
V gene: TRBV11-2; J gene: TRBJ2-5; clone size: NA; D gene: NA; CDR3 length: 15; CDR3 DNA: TGTGCCAGCAGCTTAGATCCCACCCCGCAAGAGACCCAGTACTTC; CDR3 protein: CASSLDPTPQETQYF
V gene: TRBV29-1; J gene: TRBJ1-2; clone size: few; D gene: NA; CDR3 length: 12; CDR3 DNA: TGCAGCGTTGTTAGACAGAACTATGGCTACACCTTC; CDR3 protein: CSVVRQNYGYTF
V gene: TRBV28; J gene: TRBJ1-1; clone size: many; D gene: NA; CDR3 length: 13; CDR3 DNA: TGTGCCAGCAGTATCCACACGGGCACTGAAGCTTTCTTT; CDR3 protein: CASSIHTGTEAFF
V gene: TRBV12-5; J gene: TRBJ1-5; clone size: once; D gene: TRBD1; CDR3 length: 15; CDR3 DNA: TGTGCTAGTGGCACCAGGACAGGGCGTACAGTGACCCAGCATTTT; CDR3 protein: CASGTRTGRTVTQHF
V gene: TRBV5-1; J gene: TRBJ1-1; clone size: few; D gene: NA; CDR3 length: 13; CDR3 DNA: TGCGCCAGCAGCTTCGACGTGGGCACTGAAGCTTTCTTT; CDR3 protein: CASSFDVGTEAFF
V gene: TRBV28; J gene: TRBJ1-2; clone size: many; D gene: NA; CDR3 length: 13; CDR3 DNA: TGTGCCAGCAGTTTGCCCGCTAACTATGGCTACACCTTC; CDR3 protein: CASSLPANYGYTF
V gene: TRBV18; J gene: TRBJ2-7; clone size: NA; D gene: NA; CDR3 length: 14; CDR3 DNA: TGTGCCAGCTCACCTGACGGCCGAACCTACGAGCAGTACTTC; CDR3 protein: CASSPDGRTYEQYF
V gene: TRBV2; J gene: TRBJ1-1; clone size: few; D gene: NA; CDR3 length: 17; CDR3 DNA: TGTGCCAGCACCTCCCCCCCATCGGGCGCAATGAACACTGAAGCTTTCTTT; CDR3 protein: CASTSPPSGAMNTEAFF